Listed below are T cell receptor beta chains from one sample, sequenced in a study of technical replicates of blood from a few donors. Using immunoSEQ multiplex PCR, the repertoire was profiled, and TCRdb retains in-frame clones only, with some absent. Altogether about 83,000 clones are present, around 94% being singletons, with the ten largest covering around 0.25%. The sequenced sample consisted of T cells isolated from PBMCs. The receptors come from a human donor in good health. Each CDR3 is given with its conserved first and last residue. Fields, in order: V gene, J gene, clone size, CDR3 protein. For some rows the clone size is stated as once, few or many, or as a class when expanded; others skip it.

>TRBV11-1|TRBJ2-4|.
CASSKESVNIQYF
>TRBV18|TRBJ2-5|.
CASSPRGTEETQYF
>TRBV13|TRBJ1-3|.
CASSLGLREDTIYF
>TRBV5-1|TRBJ2-7|.
CASSITAGGSYEQYF
>TRBV6-5|.|once
CASRSAGLEHEQYF
>TRBV4-1|TRBJ2-3|.
CASSPGTRGTDTQYF
>TRBV11-2|TRBJ2-7|.
CASTLSQGAGSYEQYF
>TRBV10-3|TRBJ2-1|few
CAISAGTGAYNEQFF
>TRBV4-1|TRBJ1-5|.
CASSHPQQGVQPQHF
>TRBV6-1|TRBJ2-7|once
CASSESQTNYEQYF
>TRBV5-6|TRBJ1-2|.
CASSFSGGGSYGYTF
>TRBV9|TRBJ1-1|.
CASSDQGTGGEWYTEAFF
>TRBV6-5|TRBJ1-2|.
CASSARDRGQGYTF
>TRBV2|TRBJ1-1|.
CASIWNRESTEAFF
>TRBV28|TRBJ1-6|.
CASSPGRGPFSPLHF
>TRBV7-9|TRBJ2-1|.
CASSGTPAYNEQFF
>TRBV6-1|TRBJ1-2|.
CASRPETGDGYTF
>TRBV6-1|TRBJ1-4|.
CASRSGATNEKLFF
>TRBV9|TRBJ2-1|.
CASSVTGGPYNEQFF